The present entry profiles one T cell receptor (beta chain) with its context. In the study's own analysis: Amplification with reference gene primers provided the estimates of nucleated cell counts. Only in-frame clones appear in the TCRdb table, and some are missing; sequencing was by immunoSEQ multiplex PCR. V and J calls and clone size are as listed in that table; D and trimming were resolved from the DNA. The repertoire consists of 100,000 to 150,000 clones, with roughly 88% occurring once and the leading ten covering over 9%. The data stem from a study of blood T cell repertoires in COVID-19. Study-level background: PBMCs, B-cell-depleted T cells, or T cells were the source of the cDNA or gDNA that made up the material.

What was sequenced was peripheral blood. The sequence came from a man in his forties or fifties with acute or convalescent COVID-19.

CDR3 sequence: CASSYSQGPYNEQFF. CDR3 sequence (DNA): TGTGCCAGCAGCTACTCACAGGGGCCCTACAATGAGCAGTTCTTC. The chain is built from TRBV5-4 and TRBJ2-1, with TRBD1 matching over 7 bases. This CDR3 contains 15 residues. V dropped 3 bases and J dropped 2; count of bases not matched to a gene: 5. The germline CDR1 and CDR2 sequences are SGHNT and YYREEE (reference sequence).